Detailed here is one T cell receptor (beta chain). Its antigen is as yet unknown. At one of its ends the junction is not consistent with the germline gene, which may arise from a read error. The data are from a study of T cells in Graves' hyperthyroidism and ophthalmopathy. General study points: The model predicted ophthalmopathy a median around 6.5 months before onset.

Germline loops: CDR1 GTSNPN, CDR2 SVGIG (reference sequence). CDR3 length: 14 amino acids. The source material, RNA transcripts, was used to amplify TCR beta CDR3 regions. In the first-round RT-PCR of the TCR CDR3, the HTBI primer set was used. One entry per CDR3 protein results from TCRdb running MiXCR on the multiplex PCR reads. The sample has around 340,000 distinct CDR3 sequences; about a sixth are singletons. The source is a young woman with Graves' hyperthyroidism that later progressed to Graves' ophthalmopathy. Sequencing used blood. The chain is built from TRBV30 and TRBJ2-1; D ambiguous. The CDR3 coding sequence is TGCGCCTGGAGTGGGTCGCGGTTCTACAATGAGCAGTTCTTC. The encoded protein is CAWSGSRFYNEQFF.